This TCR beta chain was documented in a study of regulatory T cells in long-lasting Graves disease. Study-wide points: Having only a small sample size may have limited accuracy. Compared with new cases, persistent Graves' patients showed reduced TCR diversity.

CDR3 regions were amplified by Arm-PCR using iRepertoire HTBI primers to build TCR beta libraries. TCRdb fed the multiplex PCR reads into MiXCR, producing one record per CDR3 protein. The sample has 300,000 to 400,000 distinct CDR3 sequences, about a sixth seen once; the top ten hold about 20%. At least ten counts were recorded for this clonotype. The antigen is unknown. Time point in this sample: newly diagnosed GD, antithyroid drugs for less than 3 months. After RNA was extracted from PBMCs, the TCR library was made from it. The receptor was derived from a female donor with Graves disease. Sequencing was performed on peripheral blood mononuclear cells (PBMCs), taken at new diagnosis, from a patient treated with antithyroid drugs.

CDR3 sequence: CASSLSGINQPQHF. In DNA form, the CDR3 reads TGTGCCAGCAGTTTGTCAGGGATCAATCAGCCCCAGCATTTT. The J gene is TRBJ1-5, the V gene TRBV27; D possibly corresponds to TRBD1 (5 bases). In germline, CDR1 is MNHEY, CDR2 SMNVEV (reference sequence). V dropped 3 bases and J dropped 3 bases, with 9 bases sitting between them. The CDR3 runs 14 residues.